One and the same sample provided the 3 T cell receptor beta chains below, sequenced in a study of OX40 agonist ivuxolimab in advanced cancers. TCRdb's copy holds only in-frame clones and misses some; the assay was immunoSEQ multiplex PCR. The data hold approximately 44,000 clones, with approximately 80% observed a single time. Sequenced here: CD4+ or CD8+ T cells sorted from blood, sampled in a trial of the OX40 agonist ivuxolimab. Receptors were obtained from an adult with an advanced solid tumor such as melanoma, head and neck, liver or kidney cancer.

This clone was recorded only once. V usage is TRBV6-6 and J usage is TRBJ1-1; D not resolved. V was shortened by 7 bases and J by 12 bases, with 21 bases between the two germline ends. Per germline, CDR1 MNHNY and CDR2 SVGAGI (reference sequence). CDR3 length: 13 amino acids. The CDR3 reads CASIPGGGRQTFF. The CDR3 coding sequence is TGTGCCAGCATCCCGGGCGGCGGGCGGCAGACTTTCTTT.

The CDR3 sequence is CASSTPFKGTEAFF. CDR3 bases: TGTGCCAGCAGTACCCCTTTTAAGGGCACGGAAGCTTTCTTT. The chain recombines TRBV28 with TRBJ1-1; unclear D gene. Germline V CDR1 and CDR2: MDHEN, SYDVKM. This CDR3 comprises 14 residues. V was pared by 5 bases and J by 8 bases, with 18 bases between.

This chain joins TRBV11-2 and TRBJ1-4; D perhaps matches TRBD1 (5 bases). V was trimmed by 5 bases and J by 8 bases, leaving 15 bases between them. CDR1 and CDR2 from the germline V gene are SGHAT and FQNNGV. The CDR3 is 14 amino acids. CDR3 loop: CASSDRQGSEKLFF. CDR3 DNA: TGTGCCAGCAGCGACCGGCAGGGAAGCGAAAAACTGTTTTTT.